This T cell receptor beta chain originates from a study of OX40 agonist ivuxolimab in advanced cancers. In terms of the full investigation: The costimulatory receptor OX40 (CD134) was targeted by ivuxolimab, a fully human IgG2 agonistic monoclonal antibody. Of the approximately 50 dose-escalation patients, hepatocellular carcinoma was present in approximately 20, melanoma in approximately 15, renal cell carcinoma in 9 and head and neck cancer in 9. Patients were allowed to have had prior anti-PD-1, anti-PD-L1 or anti-CTLA-4 therapy, and approximately 40% of the dose-escalation patients had previously received checkpoint inhibitors. In the dose-escalation cohort, 82.7% of patients were male, and the mean age was around 60 years, with a range of about 23 to 90. The paper reports the monotherapy dose-escalation portion (N ≈ 50 patients) of the phase I ivuxolimab trial. Partial responses were achieved by three dose-escalation patients, of whom one had hepatocellular carcinoma and two had cutaneous melanoma. Intravenous ivuxolimab was administered to patients every 2 weeks at six dose levels: 0.01, 0.1, 0.3, 1.5, 3 and 10 mg/kg. The purpose of peripheral TCRbeta sequencing was to test whether ivuxolimab changed TCR sequence diversity and led to clonal T-cell expansion.

The CDR3 has 16 amino acids, counting the end cysteine and phenylalanine. The retained sequence is limited to the CDR3, 48 bases, with the frame set at the first base. V and J are trimmed by 0 bases and 3 bases, and the gene matches miss 8 bases of the junction. As encoded in the germline V gene, CDR1 is SGHTA while CDR2 is FQGNSA. The trial excluded patients who had a history of autoimmune disease or were on systemic immunosuppression. Peripheral blood for TCR sequencing was drawn from every dose cohort at baseline, at cycle 4 day 1 and at cycle 7 day 1. Samples came from an open-label, multicenter, first-in-human phase I dose-escalation trial of ivuxolimab. Adults with locally advanced or metastatic melanoma, renal cell carcinoma, hepatocellular carcinoma or head and neck squamous cell carcinoma were enrolled in the trial. Before TCR sequencing, CD4+ and CD8+ T cells were separately sorted from peripheral blood.

To sequence the TCRbeta CDR3 region, genomic DNA was isolated from the sorted cells. The immunoSEQ Assay was used for sequencing of TCRbeta CDR3 regions. The source is immuneACCESS, and TCRdb retained only in-frame sequences with V and J called. Part of the clones is not carried over; for the studies checked, unresolved V genes explain less than half of this, and the remainder is unexplained. Recorded for this sample are tens of thousands of clones; roughly nine tenths of them occurred a single time. In total, the top ten clones hold over 3.5% of the sample. Paper-wide results and their limitations: In the 0.1-3.0 mg/kg groups, partial responders were among the patients with the lowest normalized peripheral clonal expansion, particularly in CD8+ T cells. On average, CD8+ T cells showed more expanded clones than CD4+ T cells after ivuxolimab. At doses from 0.1 to 3.0 mg/kg, clonal expansion was seen in both CD4+ and CD8+ blood T cells between baseline and week 6. The antigen specificity of the clonally expanded peripheral T cells was not determined. Low levels of normalized T-cell clonal expansion were also seen in some patients who did not respond.

On this clone itself: Its binding antigen is unknown. Within one base of it there is no much larger clone, and no base qualities were kept.

This sequence originates from an adult with an advanced solid tumor such as melanoma, head and neck, liver or kidney cancer. The chain couples TRBV7-2 to TRBJ2-7; a stretch of 7 junction bases matches TRBD2. The source was CD4+ or CD8+ T cells sorted from blood, collected in a trial of the OX40 agonist ivuxolimab. The CDR3 is CASSLASAASGYEQYF. The DNA reads as follows: TGTGCCAGCAGCTTAGCCAGTGCGGCTAGCGGCTACGAGCAGTACTTC.